Listed here is a single TCR beta chain. The data were obtained in a study of early T cells in non-severe SARS-CoV-2 infection. Study-level information: The chains were unpaired, and the sequenced material was bulk RNA from unsorted whole blood.

Unique molecular identifiers were affixed to single, distinct cDNA molecules. TCRdb passed the 5' RACE reads through MiXCR, listing each CDR3 protein once. Altogether under 85,000 distinct CDR3 sequences are present, 13% to 15% being singletons, with the ten largest covering 3.9%. The CDR3 is 15 residues long. V gave up 3 bases and J gave up 6 bases, with 17 bases separating them. Germline-derived CDR1 and CDR2 are SGHNT and YYREEE (reference sequence). The V and J genes are TRBV5-4 and TRBJ2-3; D may correspond to TRBD1 or TRBD2 (6 bases each). The origin of this receptor is an adult who was a healthcare worker with PCR-confirmed SARS-CoV-2 infection or an uninfected control (not recorded which). The sample was whole blood, taken at baseline. This chain's CDR3 is CASSSQGAGGDTQYF. In DNA form, the CDR3 reads TGTGCCAGCAGCTCACAGGGTGCCGGAGGGGATACGCAGTATTTT.